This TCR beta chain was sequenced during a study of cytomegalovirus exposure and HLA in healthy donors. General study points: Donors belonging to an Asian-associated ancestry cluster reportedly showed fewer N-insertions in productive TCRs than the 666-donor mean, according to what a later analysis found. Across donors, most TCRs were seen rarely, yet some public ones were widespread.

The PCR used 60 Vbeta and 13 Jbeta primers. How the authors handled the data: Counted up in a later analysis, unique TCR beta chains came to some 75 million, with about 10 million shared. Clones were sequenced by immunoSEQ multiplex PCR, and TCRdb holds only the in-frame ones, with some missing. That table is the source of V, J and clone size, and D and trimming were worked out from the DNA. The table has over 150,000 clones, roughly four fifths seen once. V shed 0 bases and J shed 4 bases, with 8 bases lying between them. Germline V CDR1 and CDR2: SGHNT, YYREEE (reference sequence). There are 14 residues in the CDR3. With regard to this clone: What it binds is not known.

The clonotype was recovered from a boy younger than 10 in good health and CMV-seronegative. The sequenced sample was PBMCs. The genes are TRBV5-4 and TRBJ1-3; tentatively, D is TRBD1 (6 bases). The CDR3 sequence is CASSLVGTGNTIYF. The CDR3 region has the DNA TGTGCCAGCAGCTTGGTTGGGACAGGAAACACCATATATTTT.